Following are 9 T cell receptor beta chains from one sample sequenced in a study of OX40 agonist ivuxolimab in advanced cancers. Method: immunoSEQ multiplex PCR; TCRdb's copy keeps in-frame clones and lacks some. The data hold about 58,000 clones, with 75% to 85% observed a single time. The sample consisted of CD4+ or CD8+ T cells sorted from blood, taken in a trial of the OX40 agonist ivuxolimab. These receptors were obtained from an adult with an advanced solid tumor such as melanoma, head and neck, liver or kidney cancer.

The chain has TRBV18 and TRBJ2-1; D ambiguous. Trimming cost V 3 bases and J 0 bases, with 6 bases left between them. There are 14 residues in the CDR3. Germline-derived CDR1 and CDR2 are KGHSH and LQKENI. This CDR3 is CASSPEYSYNEQFF. Here the CDR3 DNA reads TGTGCCAGCTCACCCGAATACTCCTACAATGAGCAGTTCTTC.

The V gene is TRBV10-3, the J gene TRBJ1-5, with a weak D call TRBD1 (6 bases). Germline assignment: CDR1 ENHRY and CDR2 SYGVKD. Trimming removed 6 bases from V and 5 bases from J, with 11 bases in between. The CDR3 is 13 residues long. This CDR3 is CAISRTADQPQHF. CDR3 nucleotides: TGTGCCATCAGCCGGACAGCTGATCAGCCCCAGCATTTT.

This chain connects TRBV9 to TRBJ1-2, with D possibly matching TRBD1 (6 bases). The CDR3 runs 15 residues. V was clipped by 0 bases and J by 4 bases, with 13 bases between them. The germline gives CDR1 SGDLS, CDR2 YYNGEE. CDR3 bases: TGTGCCAGCAGCGTAGTCCAACAGGGCTCCTATGGCTACACCTTC. Protein product: CASSVVQQGSYGYTF.

The chain is built from TRBV15 and TRBJ2-2, with 7 bases matching TRBD1. V dropped 1 base and J dropped 4; count of bases not matched to a gene: 9. This CDR3 has 17 amino acids. Looked up from germline, CDR1 is LNHNV and CDR2 is YYDKDF (reference sequence). The CDR3 sequence is CATSRGGDRVTTGELFF. CDR3 DNA sequence: TGTGCCACCAGCAGAGGAGGCGACAGGGTGACCACCGGGGAGCTGTTTTTT. Drawing the rest from reference TRBV15 and TRBJ2-2, the complete variable domain is DAMVIQNPRYQVTQFGKPVTLSCSQTLNHNVMYWYQQKSSQAPKLLFHYYDKDFNNEADTPDNFQSRRPNTSFCFLDIRSPGLGDTAMYLCATSRGGDRVTTGELFFGEGSRLTVL.

As regards this clone: The identical CDR3 is also encoded by other nucleotide sequences in the sample. This rearrangement joins TRBV2 to TRBJ2-1; TRBD1 is a possible D gene (6 bases). V was clipped by 6 bases and J by 0 bases, with 9 bases between them. In germline, CDR1 is SNHLY, CDR2 FYNNEI. The CDR3 extends over 14 amino acids. Written as DNA, the CDR3 is TGTGCCAGCAGAACAGGGAGCTCCTACAATGAGCAGTTCTTC. Its protein is CASRTGSSYNEQFF.

CDR3 amino acids: CASSTKFTGTGGLNTEAFF. The CDR3 bases are TGTGCCAGCAGCACCAAATTCACCGGGACAGGGGGATTGAACACTGAAGCTTTCTTT. The J gene is TRBJ1-1, the V gene TRBV27; 11 bases are a match to TRBD1. The CDR3 covers 19 residues. Per the germline V gene, CDR1 is MNHEY and CDR2 is SMNVEV (reference sequence). The J segment lost 0 bases and the V segment lost 6 bases, leaving 15 bases of the junction unmatched.

The chain combines TRBV6-1 with TRBJ2-7; D gene uncertain. The CDR3 loop spans 13 amino acids. Germline V gene lookup returns CDR1 MNHNS and CDR2 SASEGT. V was trimmed by 4 bases and J by 5 bases, leaving 12 bases between them. CDR3 region: CASSAIVGNEQYF. CDR3 DNA sequence: TGTGCCAGCAGTGCAATAGTGGGTAACGAGCAGTACTTC.

The J gene is TRBJ1-1, the V gene TRBV29-1; D gene ambiguous. Trimming took 0 bases from V and 1 from J, leaving 12 bases between them. CDR1 SQVTM and CDR2 ANQGSEA come from the germline V gene. The CDR3 loop spans 15 amino acids. Here the CDR3 reads CSVEDPWETNTEAFF. The CDR3 DNA reads TGCAGCGTTGAAGATCCCTGGGAAACGAACACTGAAGCTTTCTTT. Together with reference TRBV29-1 and TRBJ1-1, the CDR3 gives the full variable domain: SAVISQKPSRDICQRGTSLTIQCQVDSQVTMMFWYRQQPGQSLTLIATANQGSEATYESGFVIDKFPISRPNLTFSTLTVSNMSPEDSSIYLCSVEDPWETNTEAFFGQGTRLTVV.

The J gene is TRBJ2-3, the V gene TRBV15; 7 bases line up with TRBD1. The germline CDR1 and CDR2 sequences are LNHNV and YYDKDF (reference sequence). CDR3 length equals 16 residues. J was trimmed by 1 base and V by 0 bases; bases with no gene match: 4. The CDR3 protein is CATSRDTGDGTDTQYF. The CDR3 DNA reads as TGTGCCACCAGCAGAGATACAGGGGATGGCACAGATACGCAGTATTTT.